The text below deals with one T cell receptor (beta chain). Antigen: not known. Presence of unique molecular identifiers characterized the TCR beta cDNA libraries. Input populations of about 1 to 11 million T cells gave rise to 500,000 or so cDNA molecules. A single record per CDR3 protein comes from TCRdb applying MiXCR to the PCR reads. The table includes 400,000 to 500,000 distinct CDR3 sequences, about 40% detected once. These data come from a study of post-analysis software for immune sequencing data. Study summary: Multiple sclerosis in the patients followed relapsing-remitting, secondary progressive and progressive-relapsing courses. Broader study findings: Controls showed significantly higher normalized Chao1 diversity than did multiple sclerosis patients. Samples sharing a preparation batch grouped tightly together when assessed by F measure.

The sequenced sample was blood. The clonotype originates from a girl aged 2-10 years with multiple sclerosis.

As DNA, the CDR3 is TGTGCCAGCAGCTTAAAACCTGGGGCCAACGTCCTGACTTTC. Protein: CASSLKPGANVLTF. The chain recombines TRBV7-8 with TRBJ2-6; no firm D call. V lost 2 bases and J lost 2, with 4 bases in between. Germline CDR1 is SGHVS and CDR2 is FQNEAQ. This CDR3 has 14 residues.